Shown below are 2 T cell receptor beta chains from a single sample sequenced in a study of T-cell reconstitution after alpha-beta-depleted transplantation in children. Preparation of the TCRbeta library used unique molecular identifiers. TCRdb recomputed calls from the PCR reads with MiXCR, one row per CDR3 protein. The profile shows about 690,000 distinct CDR3 sequences, roughly 15% of them singletons. Sequencing used PBMCs from the stem cell graft donor, obtained from the stem cell graft. Source of these receptors: a human donor who donated a stem cell graft to a child with acute myeloid leukemia.

The table lists this clonotype with many counts. V gene TRBV7-2 combines with J gene TRBJ2-5; TRBD1 might be the D (5 bases). The CDR3 contains 17 residues. Germline loops: CDR1 SGHTA, CDR2 FQGNSA. V was shortened by 4 bases and J by 4 bases, with 22 bases between the two germline ends. The CDR3 sequence: CASSWGRRRRSGETQYF. DNA for the CDR3: TGTGCCAGCAGCTGGGGCCGACGTCGCAGGAGTGGAGAGACCCAGTACTTC.

Ten or more counts support this clonotype. The rearrangement uses TRBV29-1 and TRBJ1-1; 8 bases are shared with TRBD1. The CDR3 has 16 residues. With 3 bases clipped from V and 0 bases from J, the junction kept 9 bases outside the gene matches. Germline V gives CDR1 SQVTM, CDR2 ANQGSEA. In DNA, the CDR3 is TGCAGCGTTGATGTGGGGCAGGGGGCGATGAACACTGAAGCTTTCTTT. Protein product: CSVDVGQGAMNTEAFF.